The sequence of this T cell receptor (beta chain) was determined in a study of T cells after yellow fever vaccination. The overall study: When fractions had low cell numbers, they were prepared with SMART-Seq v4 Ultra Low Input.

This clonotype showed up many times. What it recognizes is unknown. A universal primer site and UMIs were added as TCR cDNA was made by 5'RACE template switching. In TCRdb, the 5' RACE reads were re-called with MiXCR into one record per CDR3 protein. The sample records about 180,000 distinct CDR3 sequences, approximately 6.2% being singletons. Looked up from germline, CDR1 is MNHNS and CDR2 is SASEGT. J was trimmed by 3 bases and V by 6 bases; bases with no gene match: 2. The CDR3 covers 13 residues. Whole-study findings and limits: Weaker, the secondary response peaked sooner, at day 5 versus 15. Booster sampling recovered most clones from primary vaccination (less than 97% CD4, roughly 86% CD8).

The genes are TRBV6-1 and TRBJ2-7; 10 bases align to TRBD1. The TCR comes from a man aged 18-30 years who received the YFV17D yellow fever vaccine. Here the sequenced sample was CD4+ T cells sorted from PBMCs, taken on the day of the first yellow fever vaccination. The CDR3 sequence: CASRGQGNYEQYF. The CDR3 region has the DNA TGTGCCAGCAGGGGACAGGGGAACTACGAGCAGTACTTC.